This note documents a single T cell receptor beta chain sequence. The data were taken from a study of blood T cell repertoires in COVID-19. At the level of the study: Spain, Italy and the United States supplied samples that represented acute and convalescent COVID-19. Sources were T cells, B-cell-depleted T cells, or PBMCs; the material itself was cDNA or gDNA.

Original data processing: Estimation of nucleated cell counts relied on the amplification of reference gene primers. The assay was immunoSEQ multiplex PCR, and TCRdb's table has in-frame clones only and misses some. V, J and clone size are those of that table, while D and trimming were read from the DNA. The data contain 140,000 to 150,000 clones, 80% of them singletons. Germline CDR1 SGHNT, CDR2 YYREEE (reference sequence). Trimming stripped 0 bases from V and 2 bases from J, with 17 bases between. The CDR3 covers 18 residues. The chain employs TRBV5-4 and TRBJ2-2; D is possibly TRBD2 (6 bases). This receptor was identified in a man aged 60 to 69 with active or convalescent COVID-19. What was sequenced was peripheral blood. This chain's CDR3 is CASSLEGLAVANTGELFF. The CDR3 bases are TGTGCCAGCAGCTTGGAGGGATTAGCGGTAGCCAACACCGGGGAGCTGTTTTTT. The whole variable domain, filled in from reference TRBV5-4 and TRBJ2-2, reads ETGVTQSPTHLIKTRGQQVTLRCSSQSGHNTVSWYQQALGQGPQFIFQYYREEENGRGNFPPRFSGLQFPNYSSELNVNALELDDSALYLCASSLEGLAVANTGELFFGEGSRLTVL.